The following is a T cell receptor (beta chain) sequence with its context. Its target is unknown. A second about 7 to 12 cycle PCR used barcoded and J-beta primers. TCRdb reanalysed the 5' RACE reads using MiXCR and keeps one entry per CDR3 protein. Of roughly 1,000,000 distinct CDR3 sequences listed, 25% were seen once; the top ten hold 0.65% to 0.75%. This sample stems from a study of blood T cells in healthy people across ages. Study conclusions and caveats: Estimates based on one million T cells were treated as lower bounds. Long-lived and aged donors differed, with more naive CD4+ cells and higher diversity in the long-lived.

Trimming removed 0 bases from V and 1 base from J, with 28 bases in between. The germline V gene encodes CDR1 SGHDN and CDR2 FVKESK. This CDR3 comprises 21 residues. These same records also appear under a second study, on T cells of mothers and their children. From that report: Each donor was one of three healthy Caucasian mothers or one of their six children. Similar thymic selection effects on TCR recombination output appear in pairs, both related and unrelated.

The gene calls are TRBV14 and TRBJ2-7; D could derive from TRBD1 or TRBD2 (5 bases each). This receptor was taken from a girl aged 2-10 years in good health. Material for sequencing was blood. The CDR3 DNA follows: TGTGCCAGCAGCCAAGATATGGATCGGAATTGGGTCAGGGAGAGTTCCTACGAGCAGTACTTC. It codes for CASSQDMDRNWVRESSYEQYF.